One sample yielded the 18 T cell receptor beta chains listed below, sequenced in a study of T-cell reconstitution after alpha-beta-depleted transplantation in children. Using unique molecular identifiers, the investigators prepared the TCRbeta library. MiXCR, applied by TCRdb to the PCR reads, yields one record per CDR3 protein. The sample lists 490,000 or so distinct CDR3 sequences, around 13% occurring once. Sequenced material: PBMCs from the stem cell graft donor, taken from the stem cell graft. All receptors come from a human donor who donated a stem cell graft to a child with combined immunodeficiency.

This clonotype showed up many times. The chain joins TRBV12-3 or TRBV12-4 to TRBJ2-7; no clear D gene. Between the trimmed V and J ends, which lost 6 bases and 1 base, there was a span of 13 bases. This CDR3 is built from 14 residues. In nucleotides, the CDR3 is TGTGCCAGCAGGCGTGAGACGGGTTCCTACGAGCAGTACTTC. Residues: CASRRETGSYEQYF.

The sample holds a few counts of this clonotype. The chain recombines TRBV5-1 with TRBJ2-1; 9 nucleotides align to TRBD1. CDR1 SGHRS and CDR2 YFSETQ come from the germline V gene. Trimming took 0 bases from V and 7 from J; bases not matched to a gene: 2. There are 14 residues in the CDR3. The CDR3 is CASSLAGTGNEQFF. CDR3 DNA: TGCGCCAGCAGCTTGGCCGGGACAGGGAATGAGCAGTTCTTC.

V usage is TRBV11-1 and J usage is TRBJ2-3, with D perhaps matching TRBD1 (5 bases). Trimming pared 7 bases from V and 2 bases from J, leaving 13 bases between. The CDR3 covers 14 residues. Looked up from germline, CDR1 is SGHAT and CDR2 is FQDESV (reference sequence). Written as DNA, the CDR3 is TGTGCCAGCACCTTTGTAGGGGCCACAGATACGCAGTATTTT. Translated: CASTFVGATDTQYF. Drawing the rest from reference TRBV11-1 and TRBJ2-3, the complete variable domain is EAEVAQSPRYKITEKSQAVAFWCDPISGHATLYWYRQILGQGPELLVQFQDESVVDDSQLPKDRFSAERLKGVDSTLKIQPAELGDSAMYLCASTFVGATDTQYFGPGTRLTVL.

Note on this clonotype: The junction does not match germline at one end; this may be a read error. In nucleotides, the CDR3 is TGTGCCAGCGGTTACTCGTCCGACAGACTTTACGAGCAGTACTTC. Translation: CASGYSSDRLYEQYF. The J gene is TRBJ2-7, the V gene TRBV6-5; TRBD1 might be the D (5 bases). This CDR3 has 15 amino acids. CDR1 and CDR2 from the germline V gene are MNHEY and SVGAGI.

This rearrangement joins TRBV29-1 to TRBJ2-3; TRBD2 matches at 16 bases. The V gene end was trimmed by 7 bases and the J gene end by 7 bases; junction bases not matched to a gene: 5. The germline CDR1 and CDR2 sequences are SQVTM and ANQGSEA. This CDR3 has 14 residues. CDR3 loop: CSAGTSGGANTQYF. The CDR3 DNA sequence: TGCAGCGCCGGGACTAGCGGGGGGGCAAATACGCAGTATTTT.

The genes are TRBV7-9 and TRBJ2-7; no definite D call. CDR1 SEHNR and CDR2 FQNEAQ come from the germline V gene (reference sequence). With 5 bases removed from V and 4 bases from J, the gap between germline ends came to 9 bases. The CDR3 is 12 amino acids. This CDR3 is CASSSINYEQYF. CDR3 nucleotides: TGTGCCAGCAGCAGCATAAATTACGAGCAGTACTTC.

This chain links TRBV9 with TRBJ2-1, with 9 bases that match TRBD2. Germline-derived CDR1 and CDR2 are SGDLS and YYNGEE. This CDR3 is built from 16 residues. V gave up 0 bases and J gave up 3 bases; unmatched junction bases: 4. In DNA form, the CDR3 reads TGTGCCAGCAGCGTAGTCCTGACTAGCGGCTACAATGAGCAGTTCTTC. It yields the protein CASSVVLTSGYNEQFF.

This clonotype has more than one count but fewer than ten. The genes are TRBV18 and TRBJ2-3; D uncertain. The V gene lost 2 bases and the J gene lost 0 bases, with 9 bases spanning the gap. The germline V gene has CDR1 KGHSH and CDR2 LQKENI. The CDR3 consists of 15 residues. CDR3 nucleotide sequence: TGTGCCAGCTCACCAGGCTTTACTAGCACAGATACGCAGTATTTT. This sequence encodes CASSPGFTSTDTQYF.

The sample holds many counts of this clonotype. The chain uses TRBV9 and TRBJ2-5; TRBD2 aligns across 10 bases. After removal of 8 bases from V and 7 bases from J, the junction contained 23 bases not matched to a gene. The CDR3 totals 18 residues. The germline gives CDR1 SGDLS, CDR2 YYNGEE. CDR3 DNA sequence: TGTGCCAGTAGTTATGACGTTACTAGCGGGGATATTGATGGGACCCAGTACTTC. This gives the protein CASSYDVTSGDIDGTQYF.

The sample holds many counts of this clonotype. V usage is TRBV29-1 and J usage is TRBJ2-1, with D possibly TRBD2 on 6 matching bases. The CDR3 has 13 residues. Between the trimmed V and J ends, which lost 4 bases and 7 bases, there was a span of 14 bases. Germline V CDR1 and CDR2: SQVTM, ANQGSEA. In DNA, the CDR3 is TGCAGCGTTGCGGGTGACCGGGGGAATGAGCAGTTCTTC. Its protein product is CSVAGDRGNEQFF.

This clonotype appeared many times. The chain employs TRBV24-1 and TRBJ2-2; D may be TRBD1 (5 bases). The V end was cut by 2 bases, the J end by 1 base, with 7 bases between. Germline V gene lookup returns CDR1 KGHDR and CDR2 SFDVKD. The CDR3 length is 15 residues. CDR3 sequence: CATSDSDRNTGELFF. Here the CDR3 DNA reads TGTGCCACCAGTGATTCCGACAGGAACACCGGGGAGCTGTTTTTT.

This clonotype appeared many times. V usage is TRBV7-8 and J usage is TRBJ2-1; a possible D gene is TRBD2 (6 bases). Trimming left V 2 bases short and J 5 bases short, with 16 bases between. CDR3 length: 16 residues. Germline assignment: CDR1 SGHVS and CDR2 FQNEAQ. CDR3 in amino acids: CASSLTPGESDNEQFF. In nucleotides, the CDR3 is TGTGCCAGCAGCTTAACCCCGGGAGAAAGTGACAATGAGCAGTTCTTC.

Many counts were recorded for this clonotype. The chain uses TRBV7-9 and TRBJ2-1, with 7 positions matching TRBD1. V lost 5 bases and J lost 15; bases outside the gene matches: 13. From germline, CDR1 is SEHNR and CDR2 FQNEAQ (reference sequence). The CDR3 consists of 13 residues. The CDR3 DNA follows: TGTGCCAGCAGCCCGACCCTGACAGGGCCCGGGTTCTTC. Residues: CASSPTLTGPGFF.

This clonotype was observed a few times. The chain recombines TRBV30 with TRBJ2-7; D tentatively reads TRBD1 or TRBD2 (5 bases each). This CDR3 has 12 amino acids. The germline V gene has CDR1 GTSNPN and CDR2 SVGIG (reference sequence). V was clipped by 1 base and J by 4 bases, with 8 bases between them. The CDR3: CAWSGEGYEQYF. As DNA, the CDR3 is TGTGCCTGGAGTGGTGAGGGGTACGAGCAGTACTTC.

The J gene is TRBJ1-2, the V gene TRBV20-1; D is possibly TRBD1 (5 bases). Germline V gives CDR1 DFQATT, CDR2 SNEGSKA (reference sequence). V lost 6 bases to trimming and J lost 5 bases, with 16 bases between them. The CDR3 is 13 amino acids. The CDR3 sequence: CSALIPGGYGYTF. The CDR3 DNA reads TGCAGTGCCCTTATTCCGGGGGGGTATGGCTACACCTTC.

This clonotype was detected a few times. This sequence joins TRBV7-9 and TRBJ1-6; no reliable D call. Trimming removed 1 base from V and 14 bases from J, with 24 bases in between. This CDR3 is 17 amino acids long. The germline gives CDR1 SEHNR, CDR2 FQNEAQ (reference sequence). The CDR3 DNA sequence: TGTGCCAGCAGCTTAGTCGGTGGGCAGGAATATCGCTCGGCCCTCCACTTT. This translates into CASSLVGGQEYRSALHF.

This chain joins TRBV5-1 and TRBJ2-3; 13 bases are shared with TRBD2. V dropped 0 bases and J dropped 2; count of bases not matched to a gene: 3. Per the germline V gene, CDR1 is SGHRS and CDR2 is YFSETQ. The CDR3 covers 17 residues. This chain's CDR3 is CASSLVLAGGTTDTQYF. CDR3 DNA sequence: TGCGCCAGCAGCTTGGTACTAGCGGGAGGGACCACAGATACGCAGTATTTT.

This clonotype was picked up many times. The CDR3 DNA is TGTGCCAGCAGCGTAGAGGCGGGCTTCTTCACAGATACGCAGTATTTT. Its protein is CASSVEAGFFTDTQYF. The chain has TRBV9 and TRBJ2-3, with D perhaps matching TRBD2 (5 bases). The CDR3 length is 16 residues. Germline lookup yields CDR1 SGDLS and CDR2 YYNGEE. V was trimmed by 0 bases and J by 2 bases, leaving 13 bases between them.